Below, 22 T cell receptor beta chains from the same sample are listed, as sequenced in a study of Ad26.COV2.S vaccination and SARS-CoV-2 variants. The sample's treatment: 15 to 20 received Ad26.COV2.S at low or high dose, single or two shots; about five received placebo; per-sample allocation not given. Sample collection was performed on day 63 after the first vaccine or placebo injection. Method: immunoSEQ multiplex PCR; TCRdb's copy keeps in-frame clones and lacks some. Here the sample spans about 440,000 clones, approximately 88% being singletons. Specimen: peripheral blood, collected in a trial of Ad26.COV2.S vaccine versus placebo. The source of these receptors is a person between 18 and 59 years old who received the Ad26.COV2.S COVID-19 vaccine or a placebo.

The V call is TRBV9, the J call TRBJ2-5; 7 bases are a match to TRBD1. Per the germline V gene, CDR1 is SGDLS and CDR2 is YYNGEE. V shed 3 bases, J shed 1 base, and the junction held 6 bases outside the gene matches. This CDR3 contains 15 residues. CDR3 residues: CASSAYNRGQETQYF. CDR3 coding DNA: TGTGCCAGCAGCGCCTATAACAGGGGCCAAGAGACCCAGTACTTC.

The rearrangement links TRBV6-5 to TRBJ1-2; the match to TRBD1 covers 7 bases. CDR3 size: 14 residues. V was pared by 6 bases and J by 8 bases, with 12 bases of the junction left unmatched. The germline CDR1 and CDR2 sequences are MNHEY and SVGAGI. The CDR3 spells CASSYTQGSGGYTF. As DNA, the CDR3 is TGTGCCAGCAGCTACACACAGGGGTCGGGAGGCTACACCTTC.

V and J are TRBV15 and TRBJ2-7, with TRBD1 matching 9 bases. Germline lookup yields CDR1 LNHNV and CDR2 YYDKDF (reference sequence). CDR3 length: 15 residues. V lost 0 bases, J lost 5 bases, and 5 bases stayed unmatched. The CDR3 coding sequence is TGTGCCACCAGCAGAGATAGGACAGGGGACCACGAGCAGTACTTC. Encoded protein: CATSRDRTGDHEQYF. Full variable domain (outside the CDR3, taken from reference TRBV15 and TRBJ2-7): DAMVIQNPRYQVTQFGKPVTLSCSQTLNHNVMYWYQQKSSQAPKLLFHYYDKDFNNEADTPDNFQSRRPNTSFCFLDIRSPGLGDTAMYLCATSRDRTGDHEQYFGPGTRLTVT.

The chain carries TRBV7-2 and TRBJ2-4; D is uncertain. Trimming pared 5 bases from V and 6 bases from J, leaving 14 bases between. The CDR3 is made up of 14 amino acids. The germline CDR1 and CDR2 sequences are SGHTA and FQGNSA. CDR3 in DNA: TGTGCCAGCAGCCCAAACCTTCGAACAAACATTCAGTACTTC. Protein: CASSPNLRTNIQYF.

A single count supports this clone. The CDR3 DNA reads as TGTGCCAGCAGCTTAGCGGGGGGCTCTGGAAACACCATATATTTT. It specifies CASSLAGGSGNTIYF. The chain uses TRBV7-9 and TRBJ1-3, with D possibly TRBD1 on 5 matching bases. Per the germline V gene, CDR1 is SEHNR and CDR2 is FQNEAQ (reference sequence). The CDR3 has 15 amino acids. V dropped 0 bases and J dropped 0 bases, with 6 bases sitting between them.

The chain employs TRBV11-2 and TRBJ1-1; possibly TRBD1 for D (6 bases). This CDR3 is built from 14 residues. The V end was cut by 5 bases, the J end by 1 base, with 11 bases between. The germline V gene encodes CDR1 SGHAT and CDR2 FQNNGV. The CDR3, as DNA: TGTGCCAGCAGCGCTCGCAGGGGGAACACTGAAGCTTTCTTT. Translation gives CASSARRGNTEAFF.

This clone was picked up one time. V usage is TRBV30 and J usage is TRBJ1-6; a weak D match, TRBD1 (5 bases). The CDR3 runs to 14 residues. Per germline, CDR1 GTSNPN and CDR2 SVGIG (reference sequence). The ends were cut back, 0 bases at V and 13 bases at J, with 16 bases in the middle. The CDR3 loop reads CAWSVQVWQSPLHF. The CDR3 DNA reads TGTGCCTGGAGTGTACAGGTCTGGCAATCGCCCCTCCACTTT.

The chain joins TRBV30 to TRBJ1-5, with D possibly being TRBD1 (6 bases). Germline-derived CDR1 and CDR2 are GTSNPN and SVGIG (reference sequence). V shed 3 bases and J shed 0 bases, with 9 bases lying between them. The CDR3 totals 14 residues. CDR3 protein: CAWSGTSSNQPQHF. CDR3 nucleotide sequence: TGTGCCTGGAGCGGGACATCTAGCAATCAGCCCCAGCATTTT.

The chain carries TRBV27 and TRBJ1-2; no firm D call. The length of the CDR3 is 16 residues. The germline CDR1 and CDR2 sequences are MNHEY and SMNVEV (reference sequence). The V and J ends lost 3 bases and 5 bases respectively, with 19 bases between them. The CDR3 protein is CASSLSERVRGYGYTF. CDR3 sequence (DNA): TGTGCCAGCAGTTTGTCGGAGAGGGTCCGAGGGTATGGCTACACCTTC.

The sample holds one count of this clone. The chain combines TRBV6-4 with TRBJ2-1; a weak D match, TRBD2 (5 bases). The CDR3 runs to 15 residues. The germline V gene has CDR1 MRHNA and CDR2 SNTAGT. The V end lost 4 bases, the J end lost 5 bases, and 15 bases lay between the germline ends. The CDR3 DNA follows: TGTGCCAGCAGTGTCACTAGTTTAGATAACAATGAGCAGTTCTTC. Protein product: CASSVTSLDNNEQFF.

J is TRBJ2-7 and V is TRBV10-3, with 8 bases identical to TRBD1. The length of the CDR3 is 14 residues. In germline, CDR1 is ENHRY, CDR2 SYGVKD. V gave up 0 bases and J gave up 5 bases; unmatched junction bases: 3. The DNA of the CDR3 is TGTGCCATCAGTGAGTCGCGACAGGGGAACGAGCAGTACTTC. This codes for CAISESRQGNEQYF.

This chain links TRBV7-2 with TRBJ1-2; 10 nucleotides line up with TRBD1. After removal of 5 bases from V and 4 bases from J, the junction contained 7 bases not matched to a gene. The germline gives CDR1 SGHTA, CDR2 FQGNSA. The CDR3 contains 15 residues. This CDR3 is CASSMTGQGSYGYTF. CDR3 DNA: TGTGCCAGCAGCATGACGGGACAGGGGAGCTATGGCTACACCTTC.

The chain uses TRBV2 and TRBJ2-3; D is ambiguous. Germline CDR1 and CDR2: SNHLY and FYNNEI. The germline V and J ends were trimmed by 3 bases and 0 bases, with 10 bases remaining between them. CDR3 size: 15 residues. The CDR3 region has the DNA TGTGCCAGCAGTGACCTAGGCCCTAGCACAGATACGCAGTATTTT. This gives the protein CASSDLGPSTDTQYF.

The chain's CDR3 is CASRPGFSSSYEQYF. The CDR3 nucleotides read TGTGCCAGCAGACCGGGGTTTTCTAGCTCCTACGAGCAGTACTTC. The rearrangement joins TRBV5-6 to TRBJ2-7; D may be TRBD2 (5 bases). The germline V and J ends were trimmed by 5 bases and 0 bases, with 15 bases remaining between them. CDR3 length equals 15 residues. CDR1 and CDR2 from the germline V gene are SGHDT and YYEEEE.

The chain carries TRBV7-9 and TRBJ1-4; D gene ambiguous. The CDR3 is made up of 14 amino acids. V shed 2 bases and J shed 3 bases, with 7 bases lying between them. Per the germline V gene, CDR1 is SEHNR and CDR2 is FQNEAQ (reference sequence). CDR3 amino acids: CASSLSLPNEKLFF. The DNA of the CDR3 is TGTGCCAGCAGCTTATCGCTTCCTAATGAAAAACTGTTTTTT.

The chain couples TRBV25-1 to TRBJ1-1, with 10 bases identical to TRBD1. Germline CDR1 MGHDK, CDR2 SYGVNS. The CDR3 has 18 amino acids. V dropped 2 bases and J dropped 5; count of bases not matched to a gene: 14. Written as DNA, the CDR3 is TGTGCCAGCAGTGAAGTCTCCGGGACAGGGGCCTTGGGGACTGAAGCTTTCTTT. Protein product: CASSEVSGTGALGTEAFF.

The rearrangement joins TRBV28 to TRBJ2-2; D is uncertain. CDR3 length: 12 amino acids. Trimming took 2 bases from V and 12 from J, leaving 10 bases between them. CDR1 and CDR2 from the germline V gene are MDHEN and SYDVKM. The CDR3 DNA follows: TGTGCCAGCAGTTTAGCTCTAGGCAAGCTGTTTTTT. It encodes CASSLALGKLFF.

This sequence joins TRBV6-2 or TRBV6-3 and TRBJ2-7; the D gene is possibly TRBD2 (5 bases). The germline CDR1 and CDR2 sequences are MNHEY and SVGEGT. V was shortened by 0 bases and J by 0 bases, with 9 bases between the two germline ends. The CDR3 totals 15 residues. CDR3 nucleotide sequence: TGTGCCAGCAGTTACTCGATCCGGGACTCCTACGAGCAGTACTTC. Residues: CASSYSIRDSYEQYF.

The chain links TRBV6-6 to TRBJ1-6, with a weak D call TRBD1 (5 bases). This CDR3 is built from 17 residues. Trimming took 5 bases from V and 11 from J, leaving 25 bases between them. Per germline, CDR1 MNHNY and CDR2 SVGAGI (reference sequence). CDR3 bases: TGTGCCAGCAGTCCGAACAGGACTCCGACTCCAGTGACACCCCTCCACTTT. Translation gives CASSPNRTPTPVTPLHF.

This chain links TRBV9 with TRBJ1-1; D is perhaps TRBD1 (5 bases). Germline assignment: CDR1 SGDLS and CDR2 YYNGEE. This CDR3 comprises 15 residues. V shed 0 bases and J shed 0 bases, with 9 bases lying between them. Here the CDR3 DNA reads TGTGCCAGCAGCGTAGGTGGGGGACTGAACACTGAAGCTTTCTTT. Protein sequence: CASSVGGGLNTEAFF. Full variable domain (outside the CDR3, taken from reference TRBV9 and TRBJ1-1): DSGVTQTPKHLITATGQRVTLRCSPRSGDLSVYWYQQSLDQGLQFLIQYYNGEERAKGNILERFSAQQFPDLHSELNLSSLELGDSALYFCASSVGGGLNTEAFFGQGTRLTVV.

V is TRBV5-6 and J is TRBJ2-2; D not resolved. The CDR3 has 15 residues. Per germline, CDR1 SGHDT and CDR2 YYEEEE. Trimming took 6 bases from V and 4 from J, leaving 16 bases between them. DNA for the CDR3: TGTGCCAGCACAAGTACGGGCTCGGGCACCGGGGAGCTGTTTTTT. This sequence encodes CASTSTGSGTGELFF.

This chain links TRBV9 with TRBJ2-5, with 13 bases fitting TRBD2. This CDR3 has 15 amino acids. V lost 4 bases and J lost 5; bases outside the gene matches: 5. Germline-derived CDR1 and CDR2 are SGDLS and YYNGEE. The CDR3 region is CASSPGLAGIETQYF. In DNA, the CDR3 is TGTGCCAGCAGCCCGGGACTAGCGGGAATTGAGACCCAGTACTTC.